One and the same sample provided the 32 T cell receptor beta chains below, sequenced in a study of T-cell memory formation after mild COVID-19. TCRdb used MiXCR to reprocess the 5' RACE reads, holding one entry per CDR3 protein. This sample has fewer than 75,000 distinct CDR3 sequences, with 12% found just once. The specimen was PBMCs or a T cell subset sorted from them (not recorded which). The receptors were gathered from a man between 18 and 29 years old who had mild COVID-19 (a few samples of this study predate the infection). Cell type and time point are not known.

This clonotype was seen only a few times. The chain combines TRBV5-1 with TRBJ1-6; TRBD1 is a possible D gene (6 bases). The CDR3 sequence is 15 residues long. V dropped 1 base and J dropped 6 bases, with 11 bases sitting between them. Germline lookup yields CDR1 SGHRS and CDR2 YFSETQ. CDR3 nucleotides: TGCGCCAGCAGCTTGTGGGGGGCTAGTAATTCACCCCTCCACTTT. Its translation is CASSLWGASNSPLHF.

This clonotype was recorded only once. The chain uses TRBV19 and TRBJ2-1, with 7 positions matching TRBD2. With V trimmed by 3 bases and J by 9 bases, 8 bases remained unmatched. The CDR3 covers 14 residues. Germline loops: CDR1 LNHDA, CDR2 SQIVND (reference sequence). The CDR3 region is CASSIGGVPGEQFF. CDR3 coding DNA: TGTGCCAGTAGTATTGGGGGGGTCCCCGGTGAGCAGTTCTTC.

This clonotype came up a few times. The gene calls are TRBV6-2 or TRBV6-3 and TRBJ2-4; TRBD1 agrees at 11 bases. Germline CDR1 MNHEY, CDR2 SVGEGT. The CDR3 is 14 residues long. Trimming removed 6 bases from V and 8 bases from J; junction bases left unmatched: 6. CDR3 sequence reads: CASSRGQGADIQYF. The CDR3 DNA is TGTGCCAGCAGCCGAGGACAGGGGGCAGACATTCAGTACTTC.

This clonotype was seen only a few times. The chain carries TRBV15 and TRBJ1-1, with D uncertain. This CDR3 region has 12 residues. Per germline, CDR1 LNHNV and CDR2 YYDKDF (reference sequence). V lost 0 bases and J lost 9, with 8 bases in between. CDR3 loop: CATSRDWDQAFF. In DNA form, the CDR3 reads TGTGCCACCAGCAGAGACTGGGATCAAGCTTTCTTT.

This clonotype was seen more than once but under ten times. This sequence joins TRBV7-2 and TRBJ1-5; 7 nucleotides line up with TRBD1. The V gene's germline CDR1 is SGHTA and CDR2 FQGNSA. This CDR3 region has 14 residues. V lost 6 bases, J lost 5 bases, and 7 bases stayed unmatched. CDR3 in amino acids: CASSFRDSHQPQHF. CDR3 coding DNA: TGTGCCAGCAGTTTCCGGGACAGCCATCAGCCCCAGCATTTT.

This clonotype was counted many times. The J gene is TRBJ2-1, the V gene TRBV7-9; D perhaps matches TRBD2 (5 bases). The CDR3 loop spans 13 amino acids. CDR1 and CDR2 (germline): SEHNR, FQNEAQ (reference sequence). V was clipped by 3 bases and J by 7 bases, with 10 bases between them. CDR3 loop: CASSFSGGNEQFF. In nucleotides, the CDR3 is TGTGCCAGCAGCTTCTCGGGCGGGAATGAGCAGTTCTTC.

This clonotype was seen many times. The chain links TRBV7-9 to TRBJ2-3, with 11 bases fitting TRBD2. The V segment lost 1 base and the J segment 2 bases; nucleotides outside the gene matches: 5. The germline V gene has CDR1 SEHNR and CDR2 FQNEAQ (reference sequence). This CDR3 is 17 amino acids long. The CDR3 coding sequence is TGTGCCAGCAGCTTAGGCCTGACTAGCGGGGCCACAGATACGCAGTATTTT. It translates to CASSLGLTSGATDTQYF.

The chain has TRBV18 and TRBJ2-7, with D possibly being TRBD1 (6 bases). CDR3 size: 13 residues. Deletions cut 3 bases from V and 5 bases from J, with 11 bases between. Germline CDR1 KGHSH, CDR2 LQKENI. The CDR3 protein is CASSPEQGNEQYV. CDR3 coding DNA: TGTGCCAGCTCACCGGAACAGGGTAACGAGCAGTACGTC.

V gene TRBV20-1 combines with J gene TRBJ2-1; D unresolved. The CDR3 runs to 14 residues. The germline gives CDR1 DFQATT, CDR2 SNEGSKA (reference sequence). Trimming removed 3 bases at V and 1 base at J, with 10 bases between. For the CDR3, the DNA is TGCAGTGCTAGGGGCACGGTATCCTACAATGAGCAGTTCTTC. Its protein product is CSARGTVSYNEQFF.

This clonotype was picked up a small number of times. The chain couples TRBV4-2 to TRBJ1-2; D gene uncertain. Germline CDR1 LGHNA, CDR2 YNFKEQ. The CDR3 is made up of 14 amino acids. Trimming took off 1 base at V and 5 bases at J, with 11 bases between the two ends. This CDR3 is CASSQGTLGYGYTF. The DNA of the CDR3 is TGTGCCAGCAGCCAAGGGACTCTGGGATATGGCTACACCTTC.

V is TRBV6-6 and J is TRBJ1-1; no definite D call. The CDR3 loop spans 12 amino acids. In germline, CDR1 is MNHNY, CDR2 SVGAGI (reference sequence). V gave up 2 bases and J gave up 7 bases, with 8 bases separating them. CDR3 in amino acids: CASSYGQDEAFF. The CDR3 DNA reads TGTGCCAGCAGTTACGGGCAGGATGAAGCTTTCTTT.

The rearrangement joins TRBV28 to TRBJ2-6, with TRBD1 as a possible D gene (6 bases). This CDR3 has 16 amino acids. In germline, CDR1 is MDHEN, CDR2 SYDVKM. Trimming cost V 5 bases and J 2 bases, with 13 bases left between them. CDR3 nucleotides: TGTGCCAGCAGTATCCCCCCAGGGGCTGGGGCCAACGTCCTGACTTTC. It translates to CASSIPPGAGANVLTF.

This clonotype was recorded many times. The chain recombines TRBV5-1 with TRBJ2-1; no reliable D call. Trimming removed 4 bases at V and 7 bases at J, with 15 bases between. The germline gives CDR1 SGHRS, CDR2 YFSETQ. This CDR3 comprises 14 residues. The CDR3 region is CASSHRFDGNEQFF. CDR3 DNA: TGCGCCAGCAGCCATAGATTCGACGGGAATGAGCAGTTCTTC.

This clonotype was observed a handful of times. The chain carries TRBV4-3 and TRBJ2-3; D gene unclear. The CDR3 contains 18 residues. Germline CDR1 LGHNA, CDR2 YSLEER. Trimming pared 4 bases from V and 4 bases from J, leaving 24 bases between. This CDR3 is CASSRQVGISSTPDTQYF. CDR3 DNA sequence: TGCGCCAGCAGCCGACAAGTTGGGATATCGAGCACGCCAGATACGCAGTATTTT.

The sample holds a few counts of this clonotype. This rearrangement joins TRBV12-3 or TRBV12-4 to TRBJ1-6; D may be TRBD1 (5 bases). V was cut by 2 bases and J by 7 bases, with 12 bases left in between. The CDR3 runs 15 residues. CDR3 amino acids: CASSLSGLGNSPLHF. Here the CDR3 DNA reads TGTGCCAGCAGTTTATCGGGGCTGGGCAATTCACCCCTCCACTTT.

This sequence joins TRBV6-6 and TRBJ2-1; maybe TRBD2 (5 bases). CDR1 is MNHNY and CDR2 is SVGAGI in the germline V gene (reference sequence). CDR3 length: 13 residues. With 2 bases removed from V and 10 bases from J, the gap between germline ends came to 12 bases. The CDR3 bases are TGTGCCAGCAGTTACATCGGAGGAGGAGAGCAGTTCTTC. Amino acid sequence: CASSYIGGGEQFF.

This clonotype has at least ten counts. The V gene is TRBV29-1, the J gene TRBJ2-7; D is undetermined. The ends were cut back, 5 bases at V and 0 bases at J, with 8 bases in the middle. Germline-derived CDR1 and CDR2 are SQVTM and ANQGSEA. The CDR3 length is 12 residues. The CDR3 DNA reads TGCAGCGTTACCCAGAGCTCCTACGAGCAGTACTTC. Protein product: CSVTQSSYEQYF.

Within the sample, this clonotype is medium-sized. The chain couples TRBV25-1 to TRBJ1-6; no reliable D call. V was cut by 1 base and J by 14 bases, with 6 bases left in between. Germline V gene sequence: CDR1 MGHDK, CDR2 SYGVNS. The CDR3 extends over 11 amino acids. DNA of the CDR3: TGTGCCAGCAGTGAATCCGTCACCCTCCACTTT. Protein: CASSESVTLHF.

In this sample, this clonotype turned up a few times. This chain connects TRBV20-1 to TRBJ1-5, with D possibly being TRBD1 (5 bases). Germline V gene data show CDR1 as DFQATT and CDR2 as SNEGSKA (reference sequence). V shed 6 bases and J shed 5 bases, with 17 bases lying between them. The CDR3 sequence is 14 residues long. The CDR3 bases are TGCAGTGCGAATAACCGGGACCCGCATCAGCCCCAGCATTTT. It translates to CSANNRDPHQPQHF.

The chain employs TRBV5-1 and TRBJ1-3; D gene ambiguous. This CDR3 region has 14 residues. Germline values: CDR1 SGHRS, CDR2 YFSETQ. The V end lost 0 bases, the J end lost 2 bases, and 6 bases lay between the germline ends. The CDR3 is CASSLEAAGNTIYF. CDR3 sequence (DNA): TGCGCCAGCAGCTTGGAGGCAGCTGGAAACACCATATATTTT.

This clonotype appeared a few times. The chain employs TRBV7-3 and TRBJ2-1; D might be TRBD1 (5 bases). Germline-derived CDR1 and CDR2 are SGHTA and FQGTGA. The V gene lost 6 bases and the J gene lost 9 bases, with 21 bases spanning the gap. The CDR3 runs 15 residues. Written as DNA, the CDR3 is TGTGCCAGCAGGAAAGACTGGGGCCCTAGGGGTGAGCAGTTCTTC. As protein: CASRKDWGPRGEQFF.

This clonotype was seen a few times. The chain links TRBV5-1 to TRBJ1-2; D is uncertain. The germline CDR1 and CDR2 sequences are SGHRS and YFSETQ. This CDR3 is 13 amino acids long. V gave up 5 bases and J gave up 8 bases, with 16 bases separating them. CDR3 DNA sequence: TGCGCCAGCAGGGACGGACCGAGAGGGGGCTACACCTTC. It codes for CASRDGPRGGYTF.

This clonotype was observed many times. The V call is TRBV5-1, the J call TRBJ2-7, with TRBD2 identical over 7 bases. The CDR3 is made up of 15 amino acids. The germline V gene encodes CDR1 SGHRS and CDR2 YFSETQ. Germline trimming cut 3 bases from V and 3 bases from J; bases unmatched to any gene: 9. The CDR3 nucleotides read TGCGCCAGCAGCTGGGGGGGGTCTTCCCTCTACGAGCAGTACTTC. It is translated as CASSWGGSSLYEQYF.

This clonotype was found many times. The J gene is TRBJ2-1, the V gene TRBV7-3; no clear D gene. V lost 5 bases to trimming and J lost 1 base, with 15 bases between them. CDR1 and CDR2 (germline): SGHTA, FQGTGA. The CDR3 has 16 residues. The CDR3 sequence is CASSPWSSGSYNEQFF. The CDR3 nucleotides are TGTGCCAGCAGCCCATGGTCGTCTGGGTCCTACAATGAGCAGTTCTTC.

The genes are TRBV27 and TRBJ1-5, with D possibly being TRBD1 (5 bases). V was pared by 4 bases and J by 7 bases, with 11 bases between. The CDR3 sequence is 13 residues long. Germline V gene sequence: CDR1 MNHEY, CDR2 SMNVEV (reference sequence). The CDR3 loop reads CASSSRWDQPQHF. CDR3 DNA: TGTGCCAGCAGTTCCCGGTGGGACCAGCCCCAGCATTTT.

This clonotype was counted at least ten times. The chain employs TRBV6-4 and TRBJ2-1; D call uncertain. Per the germline V gene, CDR1 is MRHNA and CDR2 is SNTAGT. The CDR3 extends over 13 amino acids. Trimming removed 3 bases from V and 4 bases from J, with 7 bases in between. The CDR3 loop is CASSDVLYNEQFF. DNA for the CDR3: TGTGCCAGCAGTGATGTACTTTACAATGAGCAGTTCTTC.

This clonotype showed up just a few times. The chain combines TRBV2 with TRBJ1-1; D perhaps matches TRBD1 (5 bases). The CDR3 has 13 residues. Germline V gives CDR1 SNHLY, CDR2 FYNNEI. Trimming shortened V by 7 bases and J by 1 base, and 10 bases separated the two germline ends. Here the CDR3 reads CASKGQGNTEAFF. The CDR3 region has the DNA TGTGCCAGCAAGGGCCAGGGGAACACTGAAGCTTTCTTT.

V usage is TRBV5-1 and J usage is TRBJ1-6; 7 nucleotides align to TRBD1. The germline CDR1 and CDR2 sequences are SGHRS and YFSETQ. The CDR3 length is 14 residues. CDR3 coding DNA: TGCGCTTCTGCCACCGGGACAGAAAATTCACCCCTCCACTTT. Amino acids: CASATGTENSPLHF.

This rearrangement joins TRBV9 to TRBJ2-5, with 12 bases that match TRBD2. Unmatched junction bases numbered 5, after V lost 0 bases and J lost 5 bases. Germline lookup yields CDR1 SGDLS and CDR2 YYNGEE. The CDR3 is 16 residues long. The CDR3 sequence is CASSVDLAGGLETQYF. The CDR3 DNA sequence: TGTGCCAGCAGCGTAGATCTAGCGGGGGGGCTGGAGACCCAGTACTTC.

This clonotype was seen many times. This chain links TRBV4-1 with TRBJ1-1; no clear D gene. V lost 0 bases, J lost 3 bases, and 11 bases lay in between. Germline V gives CDR1 MGHRA, CDR2 YSYEKL. The CDR3 is 15 residues long. CDR3 in amino acids: CASSQEVTGDTEAFF. Here the CDR3 DNA reads TGCGCCAGCAGCCAAGAGGTGACCGGGGACACTGAAGCTTTCTTT.

The chain employs TRBV5-4 and TRBJ2-1, with D perhaps matching TRBD2 (7 bases). The germline gives CDR1 SGHNT, CDR2 YYREEE (reference sequence). The ends were cut back, 6 bases at V and 6 bases at J, with 19 bases in the middle. This CDR3 has 15 amino acids. CDR3 nucleotides: TGTGCCAGCACCCCGGATGGGGGGGGCCGCAATGAGCAGTTCTTC. Protein sequence: CASTPDGGGRNEQFF. Drawing the rest from reference TRBV5-4 and TRBJ2-1, the complete variable domain is ETGVTQSPTHLIKTRGQQVTLRCSSQSGHNTVSWYQQALGQGPQFIFQYYREEENGRGNFPPRFSGLQFPNYSSELNVNALELDDSALYLCASTPDGGGRNEQFFGPGTRLTVL.

This clonotype was seen a few times. CDR3 residues: CASSLEASGGETQYF. CDR3 coding DNA: TGCGCCAGCAGCTTGGAGGCTAGCGGGGGGGAGACCCAGTACTTC. The chain has TRBV5-1 and TRBJ2-5; 11 bases fit TRBD2. CDR1 and CDR2 from the germline V gene are SGHRS and YFSETQ. The length of the CDR3 is 15 residues. V lost 0 bases to trimming and J lost 5 bases; unmatched junction nucleotides: 3.